A selection of T cell receptor beta chains follows, all from one sample in a study of blood T cell repertoires in COVID-19. Profiling relied on immunoSEQ multiplex PCR, and the TCRdb table lists in-frame clones only, not all of them. Of 150,000 to 200,000 clones in the sample, approximately 87% are singletons; the top ten hold roughly 3.7%. Specimen: peripheral blood. The receptors were sampled from a man younger than 35 with active or convalescent COVID-19. CDR3s include the opening cysteine and the closing phenylalanine or tryptophan. Each record gives: D gene, V gene, CDR3 protein. A D gene is named only where the DNA matches it firmly.

>TRBD1|TRBV5-1
CATSQGAPGNTIYF
>-|TRBV28
CASSRYSSYGYTF
>-|TRBV19
CASSFRDTLQPQHF
>-|TRBV6-5
CASSYSSDSNQPQHF
>TRBD1|TRBV9
CASSVAGGYRTDTQYF
>-|TRBV7-9
CASSLALSLGEAFF
>-|TRBV6-5
CASSYSLGRTEAFF
>-|TRBV19
CASRGMGATNEKLFF
>-|TRBV6-5
CASKQGAVDQPQHF
>TRBD2|TRBV3-1/TRBV3-2
CASTTKRTSGDTGELFF
>-|TRBV19
CASSIYRETNQPQHF
>-|TRBV6-4
CASSDLGGSHGYTF
>-|TRBV2
CASSVLSSYNEQFF
>-|TRBV2
CASSVGAVNEKLFF
>-|TRBV2
CASSEDELPQHF
>-|TRBV7-2
CASSLVRVDGYTF
>TRBD1|TRBV7-2
CASSLAGTGHQPQHF
>-|TRBV6-5
CASRQSYEQYF
>TRBD1|TRBV7-2
CASSLNRGADTYGYTF
>-|TRBV28
CASTILREASLGGYTF
>TRBD1|TRBV18
CASSPQGTVYISGANVLTF
>-|TRBV5-1
CASRQGPITEAFF
>TRBD1|TRBV11-3
CASSSPGTGLYGYTF
>-|TRBV11-1
CASTQGAGGSYEQYF
>-|TRBV18
CASSPPGEAFF
>TRBD1|TRBV5-6
CASSPTGDTEAFF
>-|TRBV6-5
CASAIYRDAFDGYTF
>TRBD2|TRBV5-1
CASRLAGNTGELFF
>-|TRBV24-1
CATSDPGTHNEQFF
>-|TRBV19
CASSITGLGAYNEQFF
>TRBD1|TRBV6-5
CASRRDSFYNEQFF
>-|TRBV30
CASNFGRGNEKLFF
>-|TRBV7-9
CASSLRTDYNSPLHF